The T cell receptor (beta chain) under discussion was sequenced for a study of T cells in tuberculosis. Study-level results: Shorter CDR3-alpha in active tuberculosis partly drove smaller distances. Selection depended on which cryopreserved specimens were available.

Time point of the sample: new active TB diagnosis, blood taken before or within 7 days of starting treatment. This clone appeared once. Its antigen is undetermined. CDR3 length equals 13 residues. The germline gives CDR1 SGDLS, CDR2 YYNGEE. The ends were cut back, 0 bases at V and 7 bases at J, with 10 bases in the middle. The assay was immunoSEQ multiplex PCR, and TCRdb's table has in-frame clones only and misses some. The sample contains about 34,000 clones, more than 85% of which appear only once. The chain recombines TRBV9 with TRBJ1-1; D may be TRBD1 (6 bases). Sequencing was performed on PBMCs, taken at tuberculosis diagnosis. This TCR came from an adult with tuberculosis. DNA of the CDR3: TGTGCCAGCAGCGTAGTGGAGACAGGTGAAGCTTTCTTT. This gives the protein CASSVVETGEAFF.